Sequencing of this TCR beta chain was carried out in a study of PD-1 blockade in classical Hodgkin lymphoma. As for the study in general: The patients were dosed with nivolumab 3 mg/kg, infused intravenously every 2 weeks. Findings of the study overall: With CD4+ cells, TCR diversity rose significantly by C4D1, but not with CD8+ cells. Factors driving the repertoire differences, possibly disease activity or prior therapy, remain undefined.

The time point denotes: cycle 4 day 1 (C4D1), after 5 to 7 weeks of nivolumab. Each patient experienced a relapse that followed autologous stem cell transplantation, and brentuximab vedotin exposure varied. The study purified CD4+ T cells from thawed PBMCs using magnetic negative selection. Sequenced by immunoSEQ multiplex PCR; TCRdb stores in-frame clones only, minus some. This table holds about 30,000 clones, more than 85% found once. Trimming took 6 bases from V and 5 from J; bases not matched to a gene: 4. Germline loops: CDR1 SGHAT, CDR2 FQNNGV. CDR3 length: 13 residues. With respect to this clone: Its antigen is currently unknown.

The sequence came from a human donor with classical Hodgkin lymphoma. Specimen: CD4+ T cells from blood, collected before the fourth cycle of nivolumab. The chain uses TRBV11-2 and TRBJ2-1; TRBD1 matches 7 bases. DNA for the CDR3: TGTGCCAGCAGTTTCCAGGGGGACAATGAGCAGTTCTTC. Encoded protein: CASSFQGDNEQFF.